This T cell receptor (beta chain) comes out of a study of T cell repertoires in cytomegalovirus infection. Study background: As its CMV epitopes, the study selected recently identified HLA-C-restricted and well-studied HLA-B-restricted targets. In public TCR beta signatures, there were indications of both CMV infection and matching HLA type. General study findings and limits: CMV-specific TCR beta clonotypes restricted by HLA-C dominated the ex vivo response. The cumulative frequency of public TCR beta families distinguished individuals who carried CMV together with the relevant HLA.

This clonotype was detected only a few times. The antigen is unknown. The CDR3 covers 16 residues. CDR1 SEHNR and CDR2 FQNEAQ come from the germline V gene (reference sequence). V gave up 4 bases and J gave up 4 bases, with 19 bases separating them. Via MiXCR, TCRdb re-called the reads, giving one row per CDR3 protein. The table includes roughly 730,000 distinct CDR3 sequences, around a third detected once. Here the sequenced sample was cultured PBMCs, taken from culture after CMV antigen stimulation. V is TRBV7-9 and J is TRBJ1-2; D possibly corresponds to TRBD1 (6 bases). The clonotype comes from a human donor in good health (CMV status not recorded). Some clones in this sample may be carry-over from other donors' samples. The CDR3 DNA reads TGTGCCAGCAGCTCGACTGACGGGGGCCGGGGCTATGGCTACACCTTC. Translating gives CASSSTDGGRGYGYTF.